The clone carrying this T cell receptor (beta chain) was counted a few times. The antigen is unknown. The data originate from a study of T cell repertoires in cytomegalovirus infection. Looking at the study overall: Peptides in the study included HLA-C-restricted and HLA-B-restricted CMV epitopes. Public TCR beta signature analysis indicated the presence of both CMV infection and matching HLA type. Findings and caveats of the study: The ex vivo response was dominated by HLA-C-restricted CMV-specific TCR beta clonotypes. Pooled public TCR beta family frequency picked out CMV carriers with the relevant HLA.

In TCRdb, the reads were re-called with MiXCR into one record per CDR3 protein. This table holds tens of thousands of distinct CDR3 sequences, about 24% found once. The germline CDR1 and CDR2 sequences are MNHGY and SAAAGT. V lost 3 bases and J 6 bases, leaving 10 bases between the germline ends. This CDR3 spans 13 amino acids. The sequencing used CD8+ T cells from cultured PBMCs, collected from culture after CMV antigen stimulation. The source of this sequence is a human donor in good health (CMV status not recorded). Some clones in this sample may be carry-over from other donors' samples. The chain joins TRBV6-8 to TRBJ2-3; a possible D gene is TRBD2 (5 bases). As DNA, the CDR3 is TGTGCCAGCAGTTATAGAGGGTCGGATACGCAGTATTTT. Translation: CASSYRGSDTQYF.